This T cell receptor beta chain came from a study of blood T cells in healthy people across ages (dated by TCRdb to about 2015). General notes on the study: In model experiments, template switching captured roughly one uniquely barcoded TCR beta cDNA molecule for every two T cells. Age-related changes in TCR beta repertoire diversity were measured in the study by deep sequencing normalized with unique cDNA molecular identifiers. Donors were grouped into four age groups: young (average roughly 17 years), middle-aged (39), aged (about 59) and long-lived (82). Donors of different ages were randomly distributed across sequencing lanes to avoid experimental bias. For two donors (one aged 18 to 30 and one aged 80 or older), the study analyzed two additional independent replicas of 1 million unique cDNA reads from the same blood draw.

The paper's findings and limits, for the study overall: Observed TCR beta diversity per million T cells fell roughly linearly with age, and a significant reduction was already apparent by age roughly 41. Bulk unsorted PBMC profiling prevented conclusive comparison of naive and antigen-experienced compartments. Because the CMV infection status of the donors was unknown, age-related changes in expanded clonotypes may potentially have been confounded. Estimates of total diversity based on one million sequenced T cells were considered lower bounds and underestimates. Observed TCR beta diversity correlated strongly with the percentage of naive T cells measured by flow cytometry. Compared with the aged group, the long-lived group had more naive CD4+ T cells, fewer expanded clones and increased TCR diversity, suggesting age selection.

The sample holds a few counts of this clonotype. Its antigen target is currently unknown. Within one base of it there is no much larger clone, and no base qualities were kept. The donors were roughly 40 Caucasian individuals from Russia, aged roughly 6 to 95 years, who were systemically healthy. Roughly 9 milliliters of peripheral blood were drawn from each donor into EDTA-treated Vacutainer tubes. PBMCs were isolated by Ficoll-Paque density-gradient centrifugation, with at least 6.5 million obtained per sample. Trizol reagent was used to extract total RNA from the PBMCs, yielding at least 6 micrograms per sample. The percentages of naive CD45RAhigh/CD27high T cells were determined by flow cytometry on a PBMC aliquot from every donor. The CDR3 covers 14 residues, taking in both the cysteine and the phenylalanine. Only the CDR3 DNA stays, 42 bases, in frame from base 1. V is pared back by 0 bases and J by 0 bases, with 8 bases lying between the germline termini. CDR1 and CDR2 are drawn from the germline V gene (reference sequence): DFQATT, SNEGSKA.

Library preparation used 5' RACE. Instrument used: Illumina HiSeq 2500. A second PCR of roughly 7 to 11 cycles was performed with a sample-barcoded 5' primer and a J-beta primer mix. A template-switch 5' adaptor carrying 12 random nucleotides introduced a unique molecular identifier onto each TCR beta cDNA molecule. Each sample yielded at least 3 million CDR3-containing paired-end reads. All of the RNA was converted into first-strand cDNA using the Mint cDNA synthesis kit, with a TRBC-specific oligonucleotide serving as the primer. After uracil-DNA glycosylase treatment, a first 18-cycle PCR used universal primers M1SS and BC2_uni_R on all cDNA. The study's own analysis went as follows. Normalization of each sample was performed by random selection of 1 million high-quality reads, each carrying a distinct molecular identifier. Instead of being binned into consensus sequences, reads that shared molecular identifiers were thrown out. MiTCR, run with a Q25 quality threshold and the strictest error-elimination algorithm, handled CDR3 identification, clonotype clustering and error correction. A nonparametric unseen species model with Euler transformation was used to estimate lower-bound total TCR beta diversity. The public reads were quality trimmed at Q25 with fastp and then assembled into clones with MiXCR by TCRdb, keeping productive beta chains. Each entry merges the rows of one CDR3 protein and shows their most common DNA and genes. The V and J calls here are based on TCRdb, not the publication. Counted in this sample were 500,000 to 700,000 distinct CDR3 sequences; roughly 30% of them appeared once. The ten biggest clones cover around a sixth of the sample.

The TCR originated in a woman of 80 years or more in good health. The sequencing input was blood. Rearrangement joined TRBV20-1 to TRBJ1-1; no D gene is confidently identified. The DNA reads TGCAGTGCTAGAGAGTCTGGGATGAACACTGAAGCTTTCTTT. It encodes CSARESGMNTEAFF.